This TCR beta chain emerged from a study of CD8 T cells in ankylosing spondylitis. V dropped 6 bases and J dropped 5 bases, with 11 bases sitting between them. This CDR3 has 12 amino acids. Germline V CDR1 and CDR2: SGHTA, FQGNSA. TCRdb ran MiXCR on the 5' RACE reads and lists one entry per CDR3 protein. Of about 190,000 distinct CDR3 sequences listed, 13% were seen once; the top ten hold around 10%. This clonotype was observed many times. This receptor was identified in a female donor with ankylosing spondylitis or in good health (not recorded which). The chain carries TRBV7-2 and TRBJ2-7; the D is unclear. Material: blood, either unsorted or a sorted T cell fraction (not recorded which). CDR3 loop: CASRANGNEQYF. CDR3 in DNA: TGTGCCAGCAGGGCGAATGGGAACGAGCAGTACTTC.